Below are 30 T cell receptor beta chains sequenced from a single sample in a study of blood T cells in healthy people across ages. The use of a sample-barcoded 5' primer and a J-beta primer mix characterized a second PCR of about 7 to 12 cycles. A single record per CDR3 protein comes from TCRdb applying MiXCR to the 5' RACE reads. The sample shows around 1.1 million distinct CDR3 sequences, roughly two fifths of them seen only once. The sample taken for sequencing was blood. The receptor set was obtained from a man between 18 and 29 years old in good health.

The chain couples TRBV5-1 to TRBJ2-1; D ambiguous. CDR1 and CDR2 (germline): SGHRS, YFSETQ. The CDR3 is 15 residues long. Deletions cut 1 base from V and 0 bases from J, with 8 bases between. The chain's CDR3 is CASSLLLDSYNEQFF. The CDR3 coding sequence is TGCGCCAGCAGCTTGCTTCTAGACTCCTACAATGAGCAGTTCTTC.

The V gene is TRBV6-1, the J gene TRBJ2-2; D is possibly TRBD1 (6 bases). CDR1 and CDR2 (germline): MNHNS, SASEGT. The CDR3 has 14 amino acids. V was clipped by 6 bases and J by 4 bases, with 12 bases between them. The CDR3 region has the DNA TGTGCCAGCAGGGACAGACCGACCACCGGGGAGCTGTTTTTT. Residues: CASRDRPTTGELFF.

This clonotype was observed a handful of times. The chain joins TRBV14 to TRBJ2-6; D unclear. The CDR3 runs 15 residues. The V gene lost 3 bases and the J gene lost 2 bases, with 8 bases spanning the gap. CDR1 SGHDN and CDR2 FVKESK come from the germline V gene. The CDR3 protein is CASSHFQTGANVLTF. The CDR3 DNA sequence: TGTGCCAGCAGCCACTTCCAGACTGGGGCCAACGTCCTGACTTTC. Supplemented by reference TRBV14 and TRBJ2-6, the full variable domain reads EAGVTQFPSHSVIEKGQTVTLRCDPISGHDNLYWYRRVMGKEIKFLLHFVKESKQDESGMPNNRFLAERTGGTYSTLKVQPAELEDSGVYFCASSHFQTGANVLTFGAGSRLTVL.

V gene TRBV7-9 combines with J gene TRBJ1-2; D is undetermined. Looked up from germline, CDR1 is SEHNR and CDR2 is FQNEAQ (reference sequence). This CDR3 contains 14 residues. Between the trimmed V and J ends, which lost 1 base and 2 bases, there was a span of 8 bases. The CDR3 sequence is CASSLVDRNYGYTF. Here the CDR3 DNA reads TGTGCCAGCAGCTTAGTAGACCGGAACTATGGCTACACCTTC.

This clonotype was seen more than once but under ten times. This sequence joins TRBV24-1 and TRBJ2-1; D perhaps matches TRBD2 (5 bases). V lost 5 bases and J 3 bases, leaving 13 bases between the germline ends. The V gene's germline CDR1 is KGHDR and CDR2 SFDVKD. This CDR3 has 15 amino acids. The CDR3 nucleotides read TGTGCCACCAGTGGAAGGCGAGGGAACTACAATGAGCAGTTCTTC. It specifies CATSGRRGNYNEQFF.

This sequence joins TRBV7-9 and TRBJ1-1, with D perhaps TRBD1 (5 bases). The CDR3 extends over 14 amino acids. Germline values: CDR1 SEHNR, CDR2 FQNEAQ (reference sequence). V lost 5 bases and J 1 base, leaving 11 bases between the germline ends. The CDR3 protein is CASSPHTGNTEAFF. The CDR3 coding sequence is TGTGCCAGCAGCCCCCATACAGGGAACACTGAAGCTTTCTTT.

The chain recombines TRBV2 with TRBJ2-3, with unresolved D. CDR1 SNHLY and CDR2 FYNNEI come from the germline V gene. The CDR3 has 19 amino acids. Trimming stripped 5 bases from V and 0 bases from J, with 24 bases between. As DNA, the CDR3 is TGTGCCAGCAGTACCCAATCAGCTCCCTTACTACCTAGCACAGATACGCAGTATTTT. Translating gives CASSTQSAPLLPSTDTQYF.

This clonotype was counted many times. The rearrangement uses TRBV29-1 and TRBJ2-7; 11 positions match TRBD1. V was pared by 2 bases and J by 5 bases, with 5 bases of the junction left unmatched. In germline, CDR1 is SQVTM, CDR2 ANQGSEA. This CDR3 has 14 amino acids. The CDR3 DNA is TGCAGCGTTGAAAGATGGACAGGGGGCAACGAGCAGTACTTC. Translation: CSVERWTGGNEQYF.

This clonotype has at least ten counts. The J gene is TRBJ1-1, the V gene TRBV6-2 or TRBV6-3, with D possibly being TRBD1 (5 bases). Trimming removed 5 bases from V and 1 base from J, with 5 bases in between. This CDR3 is 12 amino acids long. Germline V gene sequence: CDR1 MNHEY, CDR2 SVGEGT. The CDR3 loop is CASSDRNTEAFF. The CDR3, as DNA: TGTGCCAGCAGTGACAGGAACACTGAAGCTTTCTTT.

The chain uses TRBV7-9 and TRBJ2-5; 7 bases map to TRBD1. The J call is uncertain, as TRBJ2-7 better fits the DNA end. Germline CDR1 is SEHNR and CDR2 is FQNEAQ (reference sequence). The CDR3 totals 12 residues. CDR3 sequence reads: CASSRGQYEQYF. The CDR3 coding sequence is TGTGCCAGCAGCCGGGGACAGTACGAGCAGTACTTC.

On this clonotype: A much larger clonotype is one base distant, so this may be a read error. The J gene is TRBJ2-1, the V gene TRBV29-1; a possible D gene is TRBD2 (6 bases). This CDR3 is 18 amino acids long. Trimming cost V 0 bases and J 7 bases, with 25 bases left between them. The germline V gene has CDR1 SQVTM and CDR2 ANQGSEA. The DNA for the CDR3 is TGCAGCGTTGAAGACTCCTTCGCGGGGTTTAAACCTGGGAATGAGCAGTTCTTC. It encodes CSVEDSFAGFKPGNEQFF.

On this clonotype itself: Being one base from a much bigger clone, this may be a read error. The chain joins TRBV12-3 or TRBV12-4 to TRBJ2-7; 7 nucleotides align to TRBD1. The CDR3 runs to 16 residues. CDR3 protein: CASSPIDRASSYGQYF. The CDR3 bases are TGTGCCAGCAGCCCAATCGACAGGGCCAGCTCCTACGGGCAGTACTTC.

This clonotype was recorded a few times. The V call is TRBV9, the J call TRBJ2-3; D is possibly TRBD2 (5 bases). Germline V gene data show CDR1 as SGDLS and CDR2 as YYNGEE. The CDR3 spans 15 residues. V gave up 0 bases and J gave up 4 bases, with 12 bases separating them. In DNA form, the CDR3 reads TGTGCCAGCAGCGTAGACGGGGTAGGCTCAGATACGCAGTATTTT. It translates to CASSVDGVGSDTQYF.

This clonotype was seen a few times. The chain combines TRBV15 with TRBJ2-7, with 9 bases matching TRBD1. The CDR3 has 13 residues. CDR1 is LNHNV, CDR2 YYDKDF, per germline (reference sequence). V shed 8 bases and J 3 bases; nucleotides not matched to a gene: 5. DNA for the CDR3: TGTGCCACCGGGACAGGGCAAAACTACGAGCAGTACTTC. It yields the protein CATGTGQNYEQYF.

This clonotype was detected a few times. The chain recombines TRBV20-1 with TRBJ1-2; possibly TRBD1 for D (6 bases). CDR1 and CDR2 (germline): DFQATT, SNEGSKA (reference sequence). V was pared by 6 bases and J by 4 bases, with 15 bases between. The CDR3 covers 13 residues. The CDR3 sequence: CSALKQGGYGYTF. CDR3 sequence (DNA): TGCAGTGCCCTAAAACAGGGTGGCTATGGCTACACCTTC.

This clonotype appeared many times. The DNA for the CDR3 is TGTGCCAGCAGTTTAGTGGCAGAGAACACTGAAGCTTTCTTT. Translating gives CASSLVAENTEAFF. The chain has TRBV12-3 or TRBV12-4 and TRBJ1-1; D not certain. The CDR3 totals 14 residues. The germline V and J ends were trimmed by 1 base and 1 base, with 7 bases remaining between them.

CDR3 sequence: CAISDSGGAVRGNEQYF. In DNA form, the CDR3 reads TGTGCCATCAGTGATAGCGGGGGGGCAGTTAGGGGCAATGAGCAGTACTTC. The chain recombines TRBV10-3 with TRBJ2-7, with 11 bases that match TRBD2. Trimming removed 3 bases from V and 7 bases from J; junction bases left unmatched: 14. Germline V gene lookup returns CDR1 ENHRY and CDR2 SYGVKD. This CDR3 is 17 amino acids long.

The genes are TRBV6-1 and TRBJ2-3; unclear D gene. This CDR3 spans 13 amino acids. V was clipped by 6 bases and J by 4 bases, with 11 bases between them. Germline CDR1 is MNHNS and CDR2 is SASEGT. CDR3 nucleotide sequence: TGTGCCAGCAGGGTAGGGATGGCAGATACGCAGTATTTT. Translating it yields CASRVGMADTQYF.

CDR3 DNA sequence: TGTGCCAGCAGTCCTGGGACAGGGAGTGAGACCCAGTACTTC. Amino acid sequence: CASSPGTGSETQYF. J is TRBJ2-7 and V is TRBV12-3 or TRBV12-4; TRBD1 agrees at 9 bases. The J call may be mistaken, given a closer DNA end match to TRBJ2-5. The CDR3 is 14 residues long.

To note about this clonotype: This may come from a read error, since a much larger clone is one base off. The chain carries TRBV20-1 and TRBJ2-1; the D is unclear. CDR1 is DFQATT, CDR2 SNEGSKA, per germline (reference sequence). The germline V and J ends were trimmed by 8 bases and 13 bases, with 24 bases remaining between them. The CDR3 consists of 13 residues. The CDR3 here is CSMVNPPEETQFF. CDR3 in DNA: TGCAGTATGGTTAATCCCCCCGAAGAGACCCAGTTCTTC.

On this clonotype itself: This may be a read error, as it is one base from a much larger clone. The V gene is TRBV5-1, the J gene TRBJ2-1; tentative D call: TRBD2 (6 bases). Trimming pared 0 bases from V and 10 bases from J, leaving 11 bases between. CDR1 and CDR2 from the germline V gene are SGHRS and YFSETQ. The CDR3 extends over 13 amino acids. CDR3 bases: TGCGCCAGCAGCTTGGAACAGGACTACGAGCAGTTCTTC. Its translation: CASSLEQDYEQFF.

The V gene is TRBV14, the J gene TRBJ1-1; 10 bases are shared with TRBD1. This CDR3 has 13 residues. CDR1 is SGHDN, CDR2 FVKESK, per germline. The junction had 3 bases not matched to a gene; V was cut back by 4 bases and J by 7 bases. The DNA of the CDR3 is TGTGCCAGCAGCCGCCGGACAGGGGGTGAAGCTTTCTTT. Translated, it gives CASSRRTGGEAFF.

This chain uses TRBV6-1 with TRBJ1-2; D is possibly TRBD1 (5 bases). Germline V CDR1 and CDR2: MNHNS, SASEGT. The CDR3 consists of 14 residues. The V end lost 7 bases, the J end lost 7 bases, and 19 bases lay between the germline ends. CDR3 region: CASIYSRESVGYTF. The CDR3 nucleotides are TGTGCCAGCATCTATAGCAGGGAGTCGGTTGGCTACACCTTC.

This clonotype was detected only a few times. This chain joins TRBV27 and TRBJ2-7, with D possibly being TRBD1 or TRBD2 (5 bases each). V was clipped by 5 bases and J by 4 bases, with 18 bases between them. This CDR3 comprises 15 residues. Germline V gene sequence: CDR1 MNHEY, CDR2 SMNVEV (reference sequence). CDR3 sequence reads: CASSPTRGLPYEQYF. The CDR3 DNA reads TGTGCCAGCAGTCCCACACGGGGCCTCCCTTACGAGCAGTACTTC.

This chain links TRBV12-3 or TRBV12-4 with TRBJ1-4, with a weak D call TRBD1 (6 bases). Trimming cost V 6 bases and J 8 bases, with 22 bases left between them. This CDR3 comprises 16 residues. CDR3 residues: CASSRIPGAMGEKLFF. CDR3 nucleotides: TGTGCCAGCAGCCGAATACCGGGGGCAATGGGGGAAAAACTGTTTTTT.

The chain combines TRBV6-2 or TRBV6-3 with TRBJ2-3; D possibly corresponds to TRBD1 (7 bases). Germline V gives CDR1 MNHEY, CDR2 SVGEGT. Trimming took off 0 bases at V and 5 bases at J, with 15 bases between the two ends. The CDR3 is 16 residues long. CDR3 sequence reads: CASSYSRTGGRDTQYF. DNA of the CDR3: TGTGCCAGCAGTTACTCGAGGACAGGAGGGAGAGATACGCAGTATTTT.

This clonotype was observed a handful of times. The chain employs TRBV6-5 and TRBJ2-1, with a tentative D call TRBD2 (6 bases). This CDR3 comprises 15 residues. Trimming cost V 6 bases and J 7 bases, with 19 bases left between them. CDR1 and CDR2 from the germline V gene are MNHEY and SVGAGI. The CDR3 DNA reads TGTGCCAGCAGCCCCAAGGGGTTTGGAGGGAATGAGCAGTTCTTC. This encodes CASSPKGFGGNEQFF.

The chain recombines TRBV14 with TRBJ1-2; 7 bases align to TRBD1. The CDR3 length is 15 residues. Germline values: CDR1 SGHDN, CDR2 FVKESK. The ends lost 3 bases at V and 7 bases at J; junction bases unmatched: 11. CDR3 region: CASSQYRGDFSGYTF. CDR3 nucleotides: TGTGCCAGCAGCCAGTACAGGGGTGATTTCTCTGGCTACACCTTC.

V and J are TRBV20-1 and TRBJ1-5; D might be TRBD1 (5 bases). Germline V gene data show CDR1 as DFQATT and CDR2 as SNEGSKA (reference sequence). V dropped 4 bases and J dropped 2 bases, with 18 bases sitting between them. The CDR3 is 16 residues long. CDR3 in amino acids: CSAKTSGDFGNQPQHF. Written as DNA, the CDR3 is TGCAGTGCTAAGACCTCGGGGGATTTTGGCAATCAGCCCCAGCATTTT.

This clonotype was seen a few times. The chain recombines TRBV28 with TRBJ1-2; the match to TRBD1 covers 8 bases. From germline, CDR1 is MDHEN and CDR2 SYDVKM. The CDR3 contains 16 residues. Trimming cost V 6 bases and J 0 bases; bases outside gene matches: 9. The CDR3 nucleotides are TGTGCCAGCAGATCGGGACAGGAGGAAGCTAACTATGGCTACACCTTC. This gives the protein CASRSGQEEANYGYTF.